These T cell receptor beta chains were read from a single sample in a study of human T cells and chemical hapten exposure. Each CDR3 protein is one row after TCRdb ran MiXCR on the reads. The sample contains around 120,000 distinct CDR3 sequences, more than 8.5% of which appear only once. Sequences were obtained from whole blood. These receptor sequences come from a human donor in good health. Some clones in this sample may be carry-over from other donors' samples. CDR3s leave out the opening cysteine and the closing phenylalanine or tryptophan. The order of the fields is J gene, V gene, CDR3 protein.

j_call: TRBJ1-4; v_call: TRBV11-2; cdr3_aa: ASSLGQATNEKLF
j_call: TRBJ1-2; v_call: TRBV7-9; cdr3_aa: ASSPGHEGYT
j_call: TRBJ2-7; v_call: TRBV5-1; cdr3_aa: ASSWRGAYEQY
j_call: TRBJ2-3; v_call: TRBV2; cdr3_aa: ASNPYSGSPDTQY
j_call: TRBJ1-3; v_call: TRBV6-5; cdr3_aa: ASSYSGHGAQNTIY
j_call: TRBJ2-1; v_call: TRBV10-3; cdr3_aa: AISMGGEGTYNEQF
j_call: TRBJ2-6; v_call: TRBV20-1; cdr3_aa: SALMEGVAGANVLT
j_call: TRBJ2-7; v_call: TRBV27; cdr3_aa: ASSPPGLAAYEQY
j_call: TRBJ2-1; v_call: TRBV7-3; cdr3_aa: ASSTSGGSYNEQF
j_call: TRBJ2-1; v_call: TRBV20-1; cdr3_aa: SAPGISGGVYNEQF
j_call: TRBJ1-3; v_call: TRBV2; cdr3_aa: ASSEEGNTIY
j_call: TRBJ2-1; v_call: TRBV12-3/TRBV12-4; cdr3_aa: ASSLPSRPPFSSYNEQF
j_call: TRBJ2-2; v_call: TRBV3-1; cdr3_aa: ASSQSGGANTGELF
j_call: TRBJ2-7; v_call: TRBV7-2; cdr3_aa: ASSPTSGGSYEQY
j_call: TRBJ2-1; v_call: TRBV20-1; cdr3_aa: SARGVDWAGGYNEQF
j_call: TRBJ2-6; v_call: TRBV5-1; cdr3_aa: ASSLDISGANVLT
j_call: TRBJ1-6; v_call: TRBV28; cdr3_aa: ASSLTFRDSPLH
j_call: TRBJ2-5; v_call: TRBV7-9; cdr3_aa: ASSFAGGETQY
j_call: TRBJ2-4; v_call: TRBV21-1; cdr3_aa: ASRLDRDVKNIQY
j_call: TRBJ1-3; v_call: TRBV7-6; cdr3_aa: ASSLAGSDTIY
j_call: TRBJ1-1; v_call: TRBV20-1; cdr3_aa: SANQGKNTEAF
j_call: TRBJ1-5; v_call: TRBV12-3/TRBV12-4; cdr3_aa: ASTKGFYSNQPQH
j_call: TRBJ2-7; v_call: TRBV5-1; cdr3_aa: ASSLTGGYYEQY
j_call: TRBJ2-4; v_call: TRBV4-1; cdr3_aa: ASSQDPGTDKTRY
j_call: TRBJ2-5; v_call: TRBV6-6; cdr3_aa: ASSIGGTKKETQY
j_call: TRBJ1-6; v_call: TRBV5-1; cdr3_aa: ASSFGQNQGNSPLH
j_call: TRBJ1-1; v_call: TRBV13; cdr3_aa: ASSLGPGEAF
j_call: TRBJ2-1; v_call: TRBV7-2; cdr3_aa: ASSLVWGSHNEQF
j_call: TRBJ1-3; v_call: TRBV12-3/TRBV12-4; cdr3_aa: ASSLLAQGVVERNTIY
j_call: TRBJ2-1; v_call: TRBV27; cdr3_aa: ASSSGLAGVDEQF
j_call: TRBJ2-5; v_call: TRBV25-1; cdr3_aa: ASSITSGAGETQY
j_call: TRBJ1-1; v_call: TRBV9; cdr3_aa: ASSVDWTGMNTEAF
j_call: TRBJ2-5; v_call: TRBV7-7; cdr3_aa: ASSLLASETQY
j_call: TRBJ2-1; v_call: TRBV6-1; cdr3_aa: ASSLAGNEQF
j_call: TRBJ1-2; v_call: TRBV29-1; cdr3_aa: SVEDLDAGQDYYGYT
j_call: TRBJ2-1; v_call: TRBV7-9; cdr3_aa: ASRAQGTYNEQF
j_call: TRBJ2-1; v_call: TRBV29-1; cdr3_aa: SVEPGGYNEQF
j_call: TRBJ2-3; v_call: TRBV2; cdr3_aa: ASRHSGGAYGTDTQY
j_call: TRBJ1-5; v_call: TRBV7-9; cdr3_aa: ASSLPGPNQPQH
j_call: TRBJ2-5; v_call: TRBV7-8; cdr3_aa: ASEKQGETQY
j_call: TRBJ2-3; v_call: TRBV10-1; cdr3_aa: ASSETATDTQY
j_call: TRBJ1-5; v_call: TRBV7-9; cdr3_aa: ASSPLGVKGVSNQPQH
j_call: TRBJ1-4; v_call: TRBV5-1; cdr3_aa: ASSLSSTNEKLF
j_call: TRBJ2-7; v_call: TRBV29-1; cdr3_aa: SVREGINSYEQY
j_call: TRBJ2-1; v_call: TRBV7-2; cdr3_aa: ASSLDGYEQF
j_call: TRBJ2-3; v_call: TRBV29-1; cdr3_aa: SVQRETDTQY
j_call: TRBJ2-7; v_call: TRBV28; cdr3_aa: ASSPGGRSYEQY
j_call: TRBJ2-5; v_call: TRBV19; cdr3_aa: ASSMTPGEETQY
j_call: TRBJ1-2; v_call: TRBV5-4; cdr3_aa: ASSPGGSYGYT
j_call: TRBJ1-3; v_call: TRBV18; cdr3_aa: ASSPLRDRLRNTIY
j_call: TRBJ1-2; v_call: TRBV6-5; cdr3_aa: ASSFYGQGAYYGYT
j_call: TRBJ2-1; v_call: TRBV27; cdr3_aa: ASSLKRRNEQF
j_call: TRBJ2-5; v_call: TRBV7-9; cdr3_aa: ASSPQAKQETQY
j_call: TRBJ2-7; v_call: TRBV30; cdr3_aa: AWTPGHSYEQY
j_call: TRBJ1-1; v_call: TRBV20-1; cdr3_aa: SASGRGTEAF
j_call: TRBJ2-7; v_call: TRBV4-1; cdr3_aa: ASSQLAGTSYEQY
j_call: TRBJ1-4; v_call: TRBV10-3; cdr3_aa: AISDRGRTNEKLF
j_call: TRBJ2-5; v_call: TRBV6-5; cdr3_aa: ASSYGQGPYQETQY
j_call: TRBJ2-7; v_call: TRBV12-3/TRBV12-4; cdr3_aa: ASSFITGGDEQY